This T cell receptor (beta chain) comes out of a study of blood T cell repertoires in COVID-19. Turning to the study itself: Acute-phase and convalescent COVID-19 samples originated in the United States, Italy and Spain. Sample material is recorded as cDNA or gDNA derived from T cells, B-cell-depleted T cells, or PBMCs.

This CDR3 spans 13 amino acids. Germline V gene sequence: CDR1 SGHRS, CDR2 YFSETQ. V lost 3 bases to trimming and J lost 10 bases; unmatched junction nucleotides: 5. This clone was detected only once. As handled by the study authors: The authors estimated nucleated cell counts from reference gene primer amplification. This table comes from immunoSEQ multiplex PCR, and its TCRdb copy is limited to in-frame clones, with some not included. V, J and clone size were drawn from that table, and D and trimming were deduced from the DNA. The table shows under 85,000 clones, with roughly 84% occurring only once.

The chain carries TRBV5-1 and TRBJ2-1, with 9 bases matching TRBD2. The sequencing input was peripheral blood. This TCR was sampled from a man aged 50 or older with acute or convalescent COVID-19. CDR3 sequence (DNA): TGCGCCAGCAGCTGGACTAGCGTAAGGGAGCAGTTCTTC. Translating gives CASSWTSVREQFF.